This paragraph reports one T cell receptor beta chain. This clonotype was observed many times. Its antigen remains unidentified. There are no base qualities to consult, and no much larger clone falls within one base. The data belong to a study of early T cells in non-severe SARS-CoV-2 infection (dated by TCRdb to the early 2020s). In the study overall: Because TCR sequencing relied on bulk RNA taken from unsorted whole blood, pairing of alpha and beta chains was not possible.

Libraries were constructed by 5' RACE. The data were produced on a NextSeq 500. To correct for sequencing error and PCR bias, the TCR library protocol tagged individual cDNA molecules with unique molecular identifiers. Sequencing covered both TCR alpha and beta chains, and within each sample the abundances of alpha and beta sequences were tightly co-correlated. Turning to the authors' computational methods: Decombinator V4 was used to annotate TCR sequences for V gene, J gene and CDR3. TCRs were defined as expanded if a significant change between any two time points was detected under a Poisson model with p below 0.0001. TCR abundances were normalised to the total number of TCRs sequenced per sample and expressed as counts per million. VDJdb, accessed on 1 November 2021, was searched for TCRs annotated for CMV, EBV and SARS-CoV-2, and TCRs annotated for more than one antigen were excluded. TCRdb trimmed public reads at Q25 via fastp, called clones via MiXCR and kept in-frame beta chains. Entries that share a CDR3 protein sequence are merged under the most common genes and DNA. The V and J calls were determined by TCRdb, not by the authors. This sample comprises about 22,000 distinct CDR3 sequences, about 4.5% of them detected only once. The top ten clones comprise about 16% of the sample.

This was a case-control study nested in a cohort of healthcare workers in London, UK, who had nasopharyngeal swab PCR tests and blood samples taken every week. Healthcare workers were recruited between 23 and 31 March 2020, during the week of the UK lockdown, and were followed weekly for up to about 15 weeks. Summary of the overall study and its limitations: VDJdb matching was skewed toward anti-spike CD8 responses and likely underestimated virus-specific expansions, missing private and CD4 specificities.

The sequenced sample was whole blood. The receptor comes from an adult who was a healthcare worker with PCR-confirmed SARS-CoV-2 infection or an uninfected control (not recorded which).

CDR3 loop: CASSPRSGAGDTQYF. At the DNA level, the sequence is TGTGCCAGCAGCCCCCGGAGCGGGGCGGGAGATACGCAGTATTTT. The V and J genes are TRBV7-8 and TRBJ2-3, and TRBD2 aligns with 7 junction nucleotides. CDR1 and CDR2, per the germline V gene, are SGHVS and FQNEAQ. V is trimmed back by 5 bases and J by 5 bases, and the junction contains 10 bases that no gene match accounts for. The CDR3 covers 15 residues, taking in both the cysteine and the phenylalanine. CDR3 DNA only is kept here, 45 bases in frame from base 1.